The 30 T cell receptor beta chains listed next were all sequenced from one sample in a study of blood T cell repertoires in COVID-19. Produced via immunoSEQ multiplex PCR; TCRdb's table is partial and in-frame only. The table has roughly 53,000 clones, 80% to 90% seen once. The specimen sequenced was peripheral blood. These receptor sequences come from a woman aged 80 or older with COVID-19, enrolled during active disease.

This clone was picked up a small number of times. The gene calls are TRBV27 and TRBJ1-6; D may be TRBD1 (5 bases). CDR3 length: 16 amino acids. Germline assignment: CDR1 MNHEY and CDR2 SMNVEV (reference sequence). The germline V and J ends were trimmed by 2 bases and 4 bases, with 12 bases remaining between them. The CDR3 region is CASSLNSGVYNSPLHF. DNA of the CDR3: TGTGCCAGCAGTTTAAATTCGGGGGTGTATAATTCACCCCTCCACTTT.

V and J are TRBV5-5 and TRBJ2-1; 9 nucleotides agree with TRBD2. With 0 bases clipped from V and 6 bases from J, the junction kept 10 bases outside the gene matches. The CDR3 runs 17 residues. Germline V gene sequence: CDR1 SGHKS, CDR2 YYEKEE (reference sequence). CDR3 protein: CASSLATGLAGINEQFF. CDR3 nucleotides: TGTGCCAGCAGCTTGGCCACCGGGCTAGCGGGGATCAATGAGCAGTTCTTC.

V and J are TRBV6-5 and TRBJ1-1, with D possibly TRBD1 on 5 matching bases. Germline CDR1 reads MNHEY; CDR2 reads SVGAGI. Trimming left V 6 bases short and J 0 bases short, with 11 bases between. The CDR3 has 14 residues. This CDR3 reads CASRRTGMNTEAFF. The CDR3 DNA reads TGTGCCAGCAGACGAACAGGTATGAACACTGAAGCTTTCTTT.

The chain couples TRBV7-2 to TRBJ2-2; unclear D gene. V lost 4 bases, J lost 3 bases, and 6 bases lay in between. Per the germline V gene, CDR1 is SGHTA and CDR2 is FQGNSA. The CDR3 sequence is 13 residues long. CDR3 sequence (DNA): TGTGCCAGCAGCTCGTACTACACCGGGGAGCTGTTTTTT. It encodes CASSSYYTGELFF.

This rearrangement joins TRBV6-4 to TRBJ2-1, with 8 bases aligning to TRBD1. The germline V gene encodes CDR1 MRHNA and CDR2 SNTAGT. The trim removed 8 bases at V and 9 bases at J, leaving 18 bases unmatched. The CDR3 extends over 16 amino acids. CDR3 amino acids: CASRTAGTGRVAEQFF. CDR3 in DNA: TGTGCCAGCCGCACCGCCGGGACAGGTAGAGTGGCTGAGCAGTTCTTC.

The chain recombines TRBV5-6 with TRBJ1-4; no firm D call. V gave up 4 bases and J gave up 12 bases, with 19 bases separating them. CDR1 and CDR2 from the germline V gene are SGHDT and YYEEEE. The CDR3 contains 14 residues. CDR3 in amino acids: CASSPRQVLTQLFF. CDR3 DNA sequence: TGTGCCAGCAGCCCCCGACAAGTTCTCACGCAACTGTTTTTT.

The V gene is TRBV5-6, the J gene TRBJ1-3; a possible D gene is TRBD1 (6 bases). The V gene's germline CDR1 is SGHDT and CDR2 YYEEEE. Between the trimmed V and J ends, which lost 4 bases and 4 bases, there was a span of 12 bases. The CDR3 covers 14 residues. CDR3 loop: CASSRRTVGNTIYF. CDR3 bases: TGTGCCAGCAGCAGAAGGACAGTCGGAAACACCATATATTTT.

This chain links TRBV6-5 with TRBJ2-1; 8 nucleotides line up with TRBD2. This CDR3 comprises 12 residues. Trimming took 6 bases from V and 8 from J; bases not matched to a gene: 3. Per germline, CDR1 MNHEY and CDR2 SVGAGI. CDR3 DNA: TGTGCCAGCAGCGGGACTAGGCATGAGCAGTTCTTC. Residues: CASSGTRHEQFF.

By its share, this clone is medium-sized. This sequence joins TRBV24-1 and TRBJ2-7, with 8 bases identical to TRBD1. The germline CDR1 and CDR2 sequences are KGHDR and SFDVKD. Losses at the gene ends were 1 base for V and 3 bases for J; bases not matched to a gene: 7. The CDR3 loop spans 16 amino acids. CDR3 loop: CATSDFTGTGDYEQYF. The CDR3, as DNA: TGTGCCACCAGTGATTTCACCGGGACAGGAGACTACGAGCAGTACTTC.

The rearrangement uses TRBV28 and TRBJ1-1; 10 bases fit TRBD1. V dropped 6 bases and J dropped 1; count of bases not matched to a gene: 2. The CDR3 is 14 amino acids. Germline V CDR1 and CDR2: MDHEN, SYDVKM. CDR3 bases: TGTGCCAGCAGGACAGGGGGCTCGAACACTGAAGCTTTCTTT. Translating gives CASRTGGSNTEAFF.

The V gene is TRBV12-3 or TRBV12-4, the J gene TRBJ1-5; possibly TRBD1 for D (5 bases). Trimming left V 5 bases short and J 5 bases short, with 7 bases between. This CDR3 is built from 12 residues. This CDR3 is CASSPGDQPQHF. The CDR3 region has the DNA TGTGCCAGCAGTCCGGGGGATCAGCCCCAGCATTTT.

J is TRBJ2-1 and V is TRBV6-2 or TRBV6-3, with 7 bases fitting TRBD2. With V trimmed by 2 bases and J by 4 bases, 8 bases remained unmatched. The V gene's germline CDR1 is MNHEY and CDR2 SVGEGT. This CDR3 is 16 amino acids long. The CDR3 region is CASSYLGSGSYNEQFF. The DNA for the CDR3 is TGTGCCAGCAGTTACCTCGGTAGCGGGTCATACAATGAGCAGTTCTTC.

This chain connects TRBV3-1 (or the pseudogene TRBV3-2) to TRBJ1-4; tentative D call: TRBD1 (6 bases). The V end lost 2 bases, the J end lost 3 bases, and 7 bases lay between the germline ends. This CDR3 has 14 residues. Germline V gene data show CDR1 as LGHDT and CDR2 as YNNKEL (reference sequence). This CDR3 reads CASSQRGSNEKLFF. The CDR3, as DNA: TGTGCCAGCAGCCAAAGGGGGTCTAATGAAAAACTGTTTTTT.

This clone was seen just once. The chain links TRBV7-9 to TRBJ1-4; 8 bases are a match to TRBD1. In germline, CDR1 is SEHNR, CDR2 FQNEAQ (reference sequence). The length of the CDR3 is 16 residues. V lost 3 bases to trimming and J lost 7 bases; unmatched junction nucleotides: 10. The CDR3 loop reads CASSFRQGYDGEKLFF. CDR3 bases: TGTGCCAGCAGCTTCAGACAGGGGTATGATGGTGAAAAACTGTTTTTT.

CDR3 nucleotide sequence: TGCGCCAGCAGGGGGAGGAGCGGAGCTTACAATGAGCAGTTCTTC. The encoded protein is CASRGRSGAYNEQFF. This rearrangement joins TRBV5-1 to TRBJ2-1; a weak D match, TRBD2 (6 bases). V was cut by 5 bases and J by 4 bases, with 16 bases left in between. Germline V gene sequence: CDR1 SGHRS, CDR2 YFSETQ. This CDR3 is 15 amino acids long.

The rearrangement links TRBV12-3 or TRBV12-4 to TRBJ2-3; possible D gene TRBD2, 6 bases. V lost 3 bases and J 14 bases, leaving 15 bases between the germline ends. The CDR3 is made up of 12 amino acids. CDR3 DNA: TGTGCCAGCAGTTTCACCGGGACTGCGCTGTATTTT. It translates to CASSFTGTALYF.

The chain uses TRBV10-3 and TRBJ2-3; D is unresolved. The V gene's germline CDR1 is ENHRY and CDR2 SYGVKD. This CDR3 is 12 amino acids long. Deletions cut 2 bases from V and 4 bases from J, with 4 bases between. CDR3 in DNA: TGTGCCATCAGTGAGCAGGCAGATACGCAGTATTTT. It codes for CAISEQADTQYF.

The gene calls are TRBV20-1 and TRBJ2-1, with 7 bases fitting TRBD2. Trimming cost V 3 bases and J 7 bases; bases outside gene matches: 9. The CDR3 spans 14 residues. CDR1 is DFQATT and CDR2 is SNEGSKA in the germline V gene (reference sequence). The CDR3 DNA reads TGCAGTGCTAGTTATCGAGCGGGGTTGAATGAGCAGTTCTTC. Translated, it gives CSASYRAGLNEQFF.

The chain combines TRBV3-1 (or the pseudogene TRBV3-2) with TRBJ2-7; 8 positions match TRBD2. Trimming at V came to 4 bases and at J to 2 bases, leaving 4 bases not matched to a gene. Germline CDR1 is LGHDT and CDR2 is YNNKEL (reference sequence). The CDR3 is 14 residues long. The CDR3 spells CASSPRGGPYEQYF. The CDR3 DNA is TGTGCCAGCAGCCCACGGGGGGGCCCCTACGAGCAGTACTTC.

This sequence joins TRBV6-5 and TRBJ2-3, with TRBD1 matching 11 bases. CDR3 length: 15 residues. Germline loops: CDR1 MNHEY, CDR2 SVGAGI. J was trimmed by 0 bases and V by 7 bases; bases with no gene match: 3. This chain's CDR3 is CASIRDRGSTDTQYF. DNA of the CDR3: TGTGCCAGCATTAGGGACAGGGGGAGCACAGATACGCAGTATTTT.

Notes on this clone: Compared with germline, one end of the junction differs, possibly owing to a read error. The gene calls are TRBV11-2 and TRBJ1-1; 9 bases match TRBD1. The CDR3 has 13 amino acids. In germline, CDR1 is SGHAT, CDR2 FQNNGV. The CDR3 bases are TGTGCCAGCAGCCTAGACAGGGGGACTGAAGCTTTCTTT. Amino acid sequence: CASSLDRGTEAFF.

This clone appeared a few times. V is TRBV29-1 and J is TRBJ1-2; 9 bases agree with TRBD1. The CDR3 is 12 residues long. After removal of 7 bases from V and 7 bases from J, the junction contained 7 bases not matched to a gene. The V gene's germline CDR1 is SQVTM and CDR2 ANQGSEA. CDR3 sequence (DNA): TGCAGCGCTACAGGGGGCGCGGGTGGCTACACCTTC. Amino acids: CSATGGAGGYTF.

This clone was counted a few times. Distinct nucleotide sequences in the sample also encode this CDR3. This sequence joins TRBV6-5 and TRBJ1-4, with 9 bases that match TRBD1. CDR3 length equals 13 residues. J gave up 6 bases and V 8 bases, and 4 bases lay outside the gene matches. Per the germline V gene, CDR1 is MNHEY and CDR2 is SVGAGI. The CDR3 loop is CASSRDRDEKLFF. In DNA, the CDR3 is TGTGCCAGCTCCCGGGACAGGGATGAAAAACTGTTTTTT.

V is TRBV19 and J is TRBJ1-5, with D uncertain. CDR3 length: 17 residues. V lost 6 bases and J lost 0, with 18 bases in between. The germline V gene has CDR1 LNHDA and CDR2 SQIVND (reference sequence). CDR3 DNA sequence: TGTGCCAGTAGCACGGGTGAGGCGGGGTATAGCAATCAGCCCCAGCATTTT. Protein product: CASSTGEAGYSNQPQHF.

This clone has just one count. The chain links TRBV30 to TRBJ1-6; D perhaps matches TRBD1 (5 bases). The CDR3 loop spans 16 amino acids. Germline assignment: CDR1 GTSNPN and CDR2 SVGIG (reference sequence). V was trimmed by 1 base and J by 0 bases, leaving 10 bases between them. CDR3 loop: CAWSGGGSSYNSPLHF. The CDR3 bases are TGTGCCTGGAGTGGGGGGGGAAGCTCCTATAATTCACCCCTCCACTTT. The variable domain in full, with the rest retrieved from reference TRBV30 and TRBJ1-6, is SQTIHQWPATLVQPVGSPLSLECTVEGTSNPNLYWYRQAAGRGLQLLFYSVGIGQISSEVPQNLSASRPQDRQFILSSKKLLLSDSGFYLCAWSGGGSSYNSPLHFGNGTRLTVT.

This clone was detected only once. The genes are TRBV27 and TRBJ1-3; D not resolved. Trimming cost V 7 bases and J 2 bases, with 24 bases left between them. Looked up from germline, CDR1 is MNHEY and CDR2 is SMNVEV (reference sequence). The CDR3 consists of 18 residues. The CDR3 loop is CASTHPRDGSRTGNTIYF. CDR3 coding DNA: TGTGCCAGCACCCATCCGAGGGATGGCTCGCGCACTGGAAACACCATATATTTT.

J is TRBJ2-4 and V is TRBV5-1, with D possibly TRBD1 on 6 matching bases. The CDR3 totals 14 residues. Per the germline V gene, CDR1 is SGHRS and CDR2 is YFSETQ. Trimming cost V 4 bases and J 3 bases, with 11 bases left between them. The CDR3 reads CASSQGLDKNIQYF. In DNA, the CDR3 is TGCGCCAGCAGCCAGGGGCTGGACAAAAACATTCAGTACTTC. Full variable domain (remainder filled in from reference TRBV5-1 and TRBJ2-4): KAGVTQTPRYLIKTRGQQVTLSCSPISGHRSVSWYQQTPGQGLQFLFEYFSETQRNKGNFPGRFSGRQFSNSRSEMNVSTLELGDSALYLCASSQGLDKNIQYFGAGTRLSVL.

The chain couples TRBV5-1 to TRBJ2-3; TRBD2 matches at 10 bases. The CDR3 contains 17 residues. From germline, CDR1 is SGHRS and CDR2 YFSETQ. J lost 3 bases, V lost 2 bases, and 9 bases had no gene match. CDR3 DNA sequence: TGCGCCAGCAGCTTTCAAATAGCGGGAGGAGAGACAGATACGCAGTATTTT. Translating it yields CASSFQIAGGETDTQYF.

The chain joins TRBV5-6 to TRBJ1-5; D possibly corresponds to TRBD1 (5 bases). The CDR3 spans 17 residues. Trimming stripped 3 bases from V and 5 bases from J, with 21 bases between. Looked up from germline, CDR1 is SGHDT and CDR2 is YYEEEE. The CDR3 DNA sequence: TGTGCCAGCAGCTCTGGAGCCCGGTGGGGGGAGGATCAGCCCCAGCATTTT. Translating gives CASSSGARWGEDQPQHF.

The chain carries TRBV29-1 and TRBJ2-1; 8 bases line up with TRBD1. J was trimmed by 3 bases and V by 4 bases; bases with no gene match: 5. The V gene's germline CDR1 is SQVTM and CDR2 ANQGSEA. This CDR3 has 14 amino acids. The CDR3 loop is CSVADRGDYNEQFF. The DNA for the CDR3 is TGCAGCGTTGCTGACAGGGGAGACTACAATGAGCAGTTCTTC.